These 8 T cell receptor beta chains came from one sample sequenced in a study of T-cell memory formation after mild COVID-19. From the 5' RACE reads, TCRdb called clonotypes with MiXCR, one entry per CDR3 protein. The data show approximately 44,000 distinct CDR3 sequences, under 7.5% seen once. Material: PBMCs or a T cell subset sorted from them (not recorded which). Every receptor here comes from a man between 18 and 35 years old who had mild COVID-19 (a few samples of this study predate the infection). Cell type and time point are not known.

This clonotype occurred many times. This chain joins TRBV7-9 and TRBJ2-2, with D unresolved. The CDR3 is 16 amino acids. With 5 bases removed from V and 0 bases from J, the gap between germline ends came to 13 bases. Germline assignment: CDR1 SEHNR and CDR2 FQNEAQ (reference sequence). Here the CDR3 reads CASSALGFANTGELFF. The CDR3 nucleotides read TGTGCCAGCAGCGCCTTGGGCTTTGCGAACACCGGGGAGCTGTTTTTT.

The CDR3 nucleotides read TGTGCCAGCAGCCTGAATACAGGGGGAAGGGCTGAAGCTTTCTTT. Translating it yields CASSLNTGGRAEAFF. The J gene is TRBJ1-1, the V gene TRBV7-9; 8 bases match TRBD1. The CDR3 is 15 amino acids. Germline V CDR1 and CDR2: SEHNR, FQNEAQ (reference sequence). The ends lost 5 bases at V and 6 bases at J; junction bases unmatched: 11.

This clonotype appeared a few times. The chain carries TRBV7-2 and TRBJ2-2; D might be TRBD1 (5 bases). The CDR3 is made up of 15 amino acids. Germline values: CDR1 SGHTA, CDR2 FQGNSA. The V and J ends lost 3 bases and 1 base respectively, with 9 bases between them. CDR3 sequence reads: CASSLFGQNTGELFF. The DNA of the CDR3 is TGTGCCAGCAGCTTGTTTGGACAGAACACCGGGGAGCTGTTTTTT.

The V and J genes are TRBV12-3 or TRBV12-4 and TRBJ2-5; 8 bases line up with TRBD2. The CDR3 spans 14 residues. Losses at the gene ends were 4 bases for V and 5 bases for J; bases not matched to a gene: 6. The CDR3 DNA sequence: TGTGCCAGCAGTTCCTGGACTAGCTGGGAGACCCAGTACTTC. Encoded protein: CASSSWTSWETQYF.

This clonotype was observed a handful of times. V is TRBV7-2 and J is TRBJ2-5; TRBD2 agrees at 9 bases. Trimming cost V 3 bases and J 6 bases; bases outside gene matches: 5. The CDR3 runs to 14 residues. Germline assignment: CDR1 SGHTA and CDR2 FQGNSA. The CDR3 loop is CASSFSGGRQTQYF. As DNA, the CDR3 is TGTGCCAGCAGCTTTAGCGGGGGAAGACAGACCCAGTACTTC.

This clonotype was detected many times. This chain joins TRBV7-2 and TRBJ1-2; 10 nucleotides match TRBD1. The CDR3 has 14 residues. Per the germline V gene, CDR1 is SGHTA and CDR2 is FQGNSA. Losses at the gene ends were 5 bases for V and 4 bases for J; bases not matched to a gene: 4. The CDR3, as DNA: TGTGCCAGCAGCATGACAGGGGGCCGCTATGGCTACACCTTC. Translation gives CASSMTGGRYGYTF.

This clonotype has a handful of counts. The chain employs TRBV15 and TRBJ2-7, with 7 bases matching TRBD1. Germline lookup yields CDR1 LNHNV and CDR2 YYDKDF (reference sequence). The CDR3 is 15 residues long. The V and J ends lost 0 bases and 5 bases, in that order; junction bases with no gene match: 7. The CDR3 loop is CATSRDPGQSDEQYF. CDR3 nucleotide sequence: TGTGCCACCAGCAGAGATCCGGGACAGTCCGACGAGCAGTACTTC. Using reference TRBV15 and TRBJ2-7 for the parts outside the CDR3, the full variable domain is DAMVIQNPRYQVTQFGKPVTLSCSQTLNHNVMYWYQQKSSQAPKLLFHYYDKDFNNEADTPDNFQSRRPNTSFCFLDIRSPGLGDTAMYLCATSRDPGQSDEQYFGPGTRLTVT.

This clonotype was seen many times. The chain uses TRBV5-1 and TRBJ2-1; 7 nucleotides line up with TRBD1. Per the germline V gene, CDR1 is SGHRS and CDR2 is YFSETQ. CDR3 length: 12 amino acids. V was pared by 4 bases and J by 7 bases, with 2 bases of the junction left unmatched. CDR3 sequence (DNA): TGCGCCAGCAGCGAACAGGGGAATGAGCAGTTCTTC. Translation gives CASSEQGNEQFF.